This T cell receptor beta chain was profiled in a study of CD8+ T cells in alopecia areata. Across the study: It was roughly 7-10-week-old female C3H/HeJ mice that received skin from roughly 6-12-month-old C3H/HeJ graft donors with spontaneous alopecia. Study-wide results and limits: Sharing of TCRs across patients appeared less clear than in mice, possibly for HLA-related reasons. Lesional scalp displayed greater clonality than normal scalp, most notably in alopecia totalis/universalis. Sequencing of scalp tissue also captures the resident alphabeta T cells of normal skin.

The authors extracted RNA and reverse transcribed it into cDNA as the sequencing template. The data were produced by immunoSEQ multiplex PCR, yet TCRdb's version contains in-frame clones alone and is incomplete. The data show some 120,000 clones, with none appearing a single time. This clone has ten or more counts. What it recognizes is unknown. Gene names denote mouse genes. With the read ending 4 residues before the CDR3 end, the germline J gene is used to fill in that end. The length of the CDR3 is 14 residues. V gave up 1 base and J gave up 3 bases, with 6 bases separating them. Germline V gives CDR1 NSQYPW, CDR2 LRSPGD (reference sequence).

This chain joins TRBV1 and TRBJ1-4, with D unclear. What was sequenced was lesional skin. This clonotype was sampled from a C3H/HeJ mouse with alopecia areata. The strain bears MHC haplotype H2-k. The CDR3 bases that were read are TGCACCTGCAGTGCAGCAGAACCCAACGAA. It codes for CTCSAAEPNE. The complete CDR3 reads CTCSAAEPNERLFF.